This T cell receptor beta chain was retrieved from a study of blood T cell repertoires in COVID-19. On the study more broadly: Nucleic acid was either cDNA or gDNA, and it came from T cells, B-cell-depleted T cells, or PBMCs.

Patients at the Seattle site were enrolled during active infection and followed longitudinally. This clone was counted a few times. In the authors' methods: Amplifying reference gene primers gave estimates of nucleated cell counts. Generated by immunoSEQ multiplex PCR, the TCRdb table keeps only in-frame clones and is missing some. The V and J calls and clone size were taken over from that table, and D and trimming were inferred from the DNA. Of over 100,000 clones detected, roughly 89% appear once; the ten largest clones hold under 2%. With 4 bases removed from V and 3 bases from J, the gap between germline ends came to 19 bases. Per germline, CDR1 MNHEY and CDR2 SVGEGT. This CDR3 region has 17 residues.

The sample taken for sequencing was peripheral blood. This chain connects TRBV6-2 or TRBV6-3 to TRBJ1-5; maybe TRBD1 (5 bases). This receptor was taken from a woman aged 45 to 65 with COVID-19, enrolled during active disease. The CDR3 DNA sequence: TGTGCCAGCAGTTTCCCCCCCGGAGGGGCACTCAATCAGCCCCAGCATTTT. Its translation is CASSFPPGGALNQPQHF.